This is a list of T cell receptor beta chains from one sample in a study of blood T cell repertoires in COVID-19. Sequencing was performed with immunoSEQ multiplex PCR; in TCRdb, only in-frame clones are kept and a portion is missing. The sample includes under 200,000 clones, about 85% of them seen just once. The material sequenced was peripheral blood. These receptors were collected from a woman aged 80 or older with acute or convalescent COVID-19. The conserved cysteine and the conserved F or W are not part of the CDR3 here. Fields, in order: J gene, V gene, clone size, CDR3 protein. The listing skips clone size in some rows; elsewhere it reads once, few, many or a size class.

j_gene: TRBJ2-1; v_gene: TRBV7-9; abundance: .; CDR3aa: ASSLTGDSYNEQF
j_gene: TRBJ1-2; v_gene: TRBV2; abundance: .; CDR3aa: ASSEASDYT
j_gene: TRBJ1-1; v_gene: TRBV7-2; abundance: .; CDR3aa: ASSLGAITEAF
j_gene: TRBJ1-2; v_gene: TRBV30; abundance: .; CDR3aa: AWSVQASNYGYT
j_gene: TRBJ2-7; v_gene: TRBV18; abundance: .; CDR3aa: ASSPTQGAVDEQY
j_gene: TRBJ2-5; v_gene: TRBV5-5; abundance: .; CDR3aa: ASSLGQDGTQY
j_gene: TRBJ1-1; v_gene: TRBV5-5; abundance: .; CDR3aa: ASSLVVSGTAAF
j_gene: TRBJ2-7; v_gene: TRBV20-1; abundance: .; CDR3aa: SASGSGRDSSYEQY
j_gene: TRBJ2-5; v_gene: TRBV5-1; abundance: .; CDR3aa: ASLLTGDETQY
j_gene: TRBJ2-7; v_gene: TRBV13; abundance: .; CDR3aa: ASSLYGNSAREQY
j_gene: TRBJ2-7; v_gene: TRBV28; abundance: .; CDR3aa: ASSFKHGDPSYEQY
j_gene: TRBJ2-5; v_gene: TRBV12-3/TRBV12-4; abundance: once; CDR3aa: ASRLTGQETQY
j_gene: TRBJ2-2; v_gene: TRBV19; abundance: .; CDR3aa: ASRQPGQGTGELF
j_gene: TRBJ1-2; v_gene: TRBV7-9; abundance: .; CDR3aa: ASRLDSLANYGYT
j_gene: TRBJ2-1; v_gene: TRBV30; abundance: once; CDR3aa: AWRGLADYNEQF
j_gene: TRBJ2-7; v_gene: TRBV28; abundance: once; CDR3aa: ASSRTGTGYDEQY
j_gene: TRBJ1-1; v_gene: TRBV6-5; abundance: once; CDR3aa: ASSYGTGGASPEAF
j_gene: TRBJ2-3; v_gene: TRBV20-1; abundance: .; CDR3aa: SASGADTQY
j_gene: TRBJ1-2; v_gene: TRBV6-5; abundance: medium-sized; CDR3aa: ASTNGGYGYT
j_gene: TRBJ1-1; v_gene: TRBV28; abundance: few; CDR3aa: ASAALNTEAF
j_gene: TRBJ2-5; v_gene: TRBV4-3; abundance: .; CDR3aa: ASSQGGARGETQY
j_gene: TRBJ1-2; v_gene: TRBV30; abundance: .; CDR3aa: AWGTDTNYGYT
j_gene: TRBJ1-1; v_gene: TRBV4-3; abundance: .; CDR3aa: ASSQRTGVQVNTEAF
j_gene: TRBJ1-3; v_gene: TRBV20-1; abundance: .; CDR3aa: SARGGNTIY
j_gene: TRBJ1-4; v_gene: TRBV10-2; abundance: few; CDR3aa: ASAWGLEKLF
j_gene: TRBJ1-1; v_gene: TRBV28; abundance: .; CDR3aa: ASSFSGGDEAF
j_gene: TRBJ2-2; v_gene: TRBV2; abundance: few; CDR3aa: ASSGLAKNTGELF
j_gene: TRBJ2-7; v_gene: TRBV7-2; abundance: .; CDR3aa: ASSWPGLGYEQY
j_gene: TRBJ1-5; v_gene: TRBV28; abundance: .; CDR3aa: ASSWGVQPQH
j_gene: TRBJ1-1; v_gene: TRBV28; abundance: .; CDR3aa: ASSPGQGASEAF
j_gene: TRBJ2-7; v_gene: TRBV6-6; abundance: .; CDR3aa: ASKPTGGLPEQY
j_gene: TRBJ2-5; v_gene: TRBV19; abundance: .; CDR3aa: ASTGDSQETQY
j_gene: TRBJ2-1; v_gene: TRBV29-1; abundance: .; CDR3aa: SAGTSLDEQF
j_gene: TRBJ2-7; v_gene: TRBV4-2; abundance: .; CDR3aa: ASSQEWYRVPYEQY
j_gene: TRBJ2-3; v_gene: TRBV24-1; abundance: .; CDR3aa: ATLREGTDTQY
j_gene: TRBJ2-3; v_gene: TRBV18; abundance: .; CDR3aa: ASSLGQGKGTDTQY
j_gene: TRBJ1-1; v_gene: TRBV9; abundance: .; CDR3aa: ASSRQGVATEAF
j_gene: TRBJ2-1; v_gene: TRBV2; abundance: once; CDR3aa: ASRRLASSYNEQF
j_gene: TRBJ2-1; v_gene: TRBV7-2; abundance: .; CDR3aa: ASSLLFGMRYNEQF
j_gene: TRBJ1-1; v_gene: TRBV5-1; abundance: .; CDR3aa: ASSFTGTFPNTEAF